This entry lists 5 T cell receptor beta chains sequenced from one sample in a study of OX40 agonist ivuxolimab in advanced cancers. Some clones are missing from TCRdb's copy, which holds only in-frame ones; the method was immunoSEQ multiplex PCR. The profile shows around 19,000 clones, around 70% of them singletons. This specimen was CD4+ or CD8+ T cells sorted from blood, taken in a trial of the OX40 agonist ivuxolimab. These receptors were taken from an adult with an advanced solid tumor such as melanoma, head and neck, liver or kidney cancer.

The chain is built from TRBV7-9 and TRBJ1-1, with 8 bases identical to TRBD1. The CDR3 has 12 residues. The J segment lost 3 bases and the V segment lost 10 bases, leaving 4 bases of the junction unmatched. Germline-derived CDR1 and CDR2 are SEHNR and FQNEAQ (reference sequence). The CDR3 DNA is TGTGCCATCGACAGGGGTTACACTGAAGCTTTCTTT. Amino acid sequence: CAIDRGYTEAFF.

The J gene is TRBJ1-2, the V gene TRBV10-3, with D possibly TRBD1 on 5 matching bases. Germline V CDR1 and CDR2: ENHRY, SYGVKD. V was trimmed by 6 bases and J by 8 bases, leaving 13 bases between them. The CDR3 totals 12 residues. CDR3 in amino acids: CAISPGLGGYTF. CDR3 sequence (DNA): TGTGCCATCAGCCCAGGGTTAGGCGGCTACACCTTC.

CDR3 protein: CASSVSRASFQETQYF. The CDR3 coding sequence is TGTGCCAGCAGCGTTTCCAGGGCGAGTTTCCAAGAGACCCAGTACTTC. The gene calls are TRBV9 and TRBJ2-5; TRBD1 might be the D (5 bases). The ends were cut back, 2 bases at V and 1 base at J, with 15 bases in the middle. The germline V gene encodes CDR1 SGDLS and CDR2 YYNGEE. The CDR3 covers 16 residues.

V usage is TRBV19 and J usage is TRBJ2-5; no definite D call. Between the trimmed V and J ends, which lost 5 bases and 5 bases, there was a span of 9 bases. This CDR3 is 12 amino acids long. The germline gives CDR1 LNHDA, CDR2 SQIVND (reference sequence). The CDR3 DNA follows: TGTGCCAGTAGTCAGGAGCAGGAGACCCAGTACTTC. Protein product: CASSQEQETQYF.

The chain links TRBV4-1 to TRBJ1-5, with no clear D. The germline gives CDR1 MGHRA, CDR2 YSYEKL. V lost 3 bases, J lost 0 bases, and 9 bases lay in between. The CDR3 runs 15 residues. As DNA, the CDR3 is TGCGCCAGCAGCCACGGCCATGATAGCAATCAGCCCCAGCATTTT. Translated, it gives CASSHGHDSNQPQHF.